The 28 T cell receptor beta chains given below trace back to one sample, sequenced in a study of blood T cell repertoires in COVID-19. Profiling relied on immunoSEQ multiplex PCR, and the TCRdb table lists in-frame clones only, not all of them. The sample has some 260,000 clones, around nine tenths seen once. Sequencing was performed on peripheral blood. Receptor source: a woman in her thirties or forties who had recovered from COVID-19.

The chain is built from TRBV19 and TRBJ2-1; D call uncertain. The CDR3 is made up of 13 amino acids. Germline V gene data show CDR1 as LNHDA and CDR2 as SQIVND (reference sequence). V was cut by 4 bases and J by 6 bases, with 10 bases left in between. The DNA of the CDR3 is TGTGCCAGTAGTAGGGCGTGGGTCAATGAGCAGTTCTTC. It translates to CASSRAWVNEQFF. Variable domain in full (rest from reference TRBV19 and TRBJ2-1): DGGITQSPKYLFRKEGQNVTLSCEQNLNHDAMYWYRQDPGQGLRLIYYSQIVNDFQKGDIAEGYSVSREKKESFPLTVTSAQKNPTAFYLCASSRAWVNEQFFGPGTRLTVL.

This clone was observed once. V is TRBV9 and J is TRBJ1-6; D is unresolved. The CDR3 runs to 15 residues. Germline CDR1 is SGDLS and CDR2 is YYNGEE. With 0 bases removed from V and 10 bases from J, the gap between germline ends came to 14 bases. Written as DNA, the CDR3 is TGTGCCAGCAGCGTAGGCCCAGGACCGGGGTCACCCCTCCACTTT. This sequence encodes CASSVGPGPGSPLHF. Drawing the rest from reference TRBV9 and TRBJ1-6, the complete variable domain is DSGVTQTPKHLITATGQRVTLRCSPRSGDLSVYWYQQSLDQGLQFLIQYYNGEERAKGNILERFSAQQFPDLHSELNLSSLELGDSALYFCASSVGPGPGSPLHFGNGTRLTVT.

The gene calls are TRBV10-3 and TRBJ2-7; 8 nucleotides match TRBD2. Per the germline V gene, CDR1 is ENHRY and CDR2 is SYGVKD. The CDR3 is 14 residues long. J gave up 4 bases and V 10 bases, and 12 bases lay outside the gene matches. The CDR3 coding sequence is TGTGCCACTGCTTCGACAGGCGGGAGGTACGAGCAGTACTTC. Translation: CATASTGGRYEQYF.

This rearrangement joins TRBV30 to TRBJ1-5, with D unclear. Germline CDR1 and CDR2: GTSNPN and SVGIG (reference sequence). Between the trimmed V and J ends, which lost 2 bases and 7 bases, there was a span of 12 bases. The CDR3 loop spans 13 amino acids. The CDR3 reads CAWSRPPGQPQHF. The CDR3 nucleotides read TGTGCCTGGAGTCGGCCCCCGGGGCAGCCCCAGCATTTT.

A single count supports this clone. The rearrangement links TRBV7-9 to TRBJ1-4; no clear D. The CDR3 loop spans 13 amino acids. Per germline, CDR1 SEHNR and CDR2 FQNEAQ (reference sequence). The V end lost 5 bases, the J end lost 3 bases, and 7 bases lay between the germline ends. CDR3 nucleotide sequence: TGTGCCAGCAGCCCCGCGGCTAATGAAAAACTGTTTTTT. Translation: CASSPAANEKLFF.

This clone was recorded a few times. This chain connects TRBV30 to TRBJ1-5; the D is unclear. CDR3 length: 12 amino acids. From germline, CDR1 is GTSNPN and CDR2 SVGIG (reference sequence). Trimming took off 5 bases at V and 10 bases at J, with 15 bases between the two ends. The CDR3 bases are TGTGCCTGGGCGGGGTACAATACCCCCCAGCATTTT. The encoded protein is CAWAGYNTPQHF. Full variable domain (rest looked up from reference TRBV30 and TRBJ1-5): SQTIHQWPATLVQPVGSPLSLECTVEGTSNPNLYWYRQAAGRGLQLLFYSVGIGQISSEVPQNLSASRPQDRQFILSSKKLLLSDSGFYLCAWAGYNTPQHFGDGTRLSIL.

The CDR3 DNA reads as TGCGCCAGCAGCCCCCTGTGGGGGCGGCGTGGGGCGGACACTGAAGCTTTCTTT. Protein product: CASSPLWGRRGADTEAFF. The J gene is TRBJ1-1, the V gene TRBV4-1, with D maybe TRBD1 (6 bases). V was pared by 4 bases and J by 3 bases, with 24 bases between. The CDR3 consists of 18 residues. Germline V gene sequence: CDR1 MGHRA, CDR2 YSYEKL.

This rearrangement joins TRBV5-4 to TRBJ2-7, with 8 bases matching TRBD2. Germline V gene data show CDR1 as SGHNT and CDR2 as YYREEE (reference sequence). V shed 4 bases, J shed 3 bases, and the junction held 9 bases outside the gene matches. The CDR3 totals 15 residues. The CDR3 region is CASSPRTSRFYEQYF. The CDR3 nucleotides read TGTGCCAGCAGCCCCAGGACTAGCCGGTTCTACGAGCAGTACTTC.

The V and J genes are TRBV23-1 and TRBJ2-5; perhaps TRBD2 as D (5 bases). TRBV23-1 is known as an ORF, though its function is uncertain. This CDR3 is built from 14 residues. Trimming cost V 7 bases and J 9 bases, with 21 bases left between them. The CDR3 coding sequence is TGCGCCAGCAAAACATCCCGGGGTCCGAGGGCCCAGTACTTC. Translating it yields CASKTSRGPRAQYF.

Written as DNA, the CDR3 is TGCGCCAGCAGTGGGGCAGCTAACTATGGCTACACCTTC. It is translated as CASSGAANYGYTF. The chain is built from TRBV10-2 and TRBJ1-2; no reliable D call. Germline V lookup: CDR1 WSHSY, CDR2 SAAADI. V was pared by 4 bases and J by 0 bases, with 6 bases between. CDR3 size: 13 residues.

This rearrangement joins TRBV24-1 to TRBJ2-1, with unresolved D. V was pared by 1 base and J by 7 bases, with 10 bases between. The CDR3 extends over 14 amino acids. CDR1 and CDR2 from the germline V gene are KGHDR and SFDVKD. The CDR3 protein is CATSDFRVLNEQFF. The CDR3 DNA reads as TGTGCCACCAGTGATTTTCGGGTATTGAATGAGCAGTTCTTC.

The V call is TRBV3-1 (or the pseudogene TRBV3-2), the J call TRBJ2-7; D is ambiguous. Germline loops: CDR1 LGHDT, CDR2 YNNKEL (reference sequence). This CDR3 contains 12 residues. The germline V and J ends were trimmed by 4 bases and 6 bases, with 10 bases remaining between them. This CDR3 reads CASSPPGGEQYF. CDR3 nucleotide sequence: TGTGCCAGCAGCCCCCCCGGTGGCGAGCAGTACTTC.

The chain is built from TRBV6-6 and TRBJ1-2, with D tentatively TRBD1 (6 bases). V dropped 6 bases and J dropped 4 bases, with 15 bases sitting between them. CDR1 is MNHNY, CDR2 SVGAGI, per germline (reference sequence). The CDR3 contains 14 residues. The CDR3 is CASSPGEGGYGYTF. As DNA, the CDR3 is TGTGCCAGCAGCCCTGGTGAAGGGGGCTATGGCTACACCTTC.

This rearrangement joins TRBV6-5 to TRBJ2-7; 9 bases match TRBD1. The CDR3 spans 14 residues. V lost 5 bases to trimming and J lost 3 bases; unmatched junction nucleotides: 5. CDR1 is MNHEY and CDR2 is SVGAGI in the germline V gene. The CDR3 loop is CASSPGQGVYEQYF. CDR3 coding DNA: TGTGCCAGCAGTCCGGGACAGGGTGTCTACGAGCAGTACTTC.

The chain combines TRBV5-8 with TRBJ2-7, with no clear D. Germline V gene data show CDR1 as SGHTS and CDR2 as YDEGEE. The length of the CDR3 is 14 residues. Deletions cut 0 bases from V and 4 bases from J, with 11 bases between. The CDR3 nucleotides read TGTGCCAGCAGCTTGGGTATTAGCTCGTACGAGCAGTACTTC. Translated, it gives CASSLGISSYEQYF.

For the CDR3, the DNA is TGTGCCACCAGTGTGGGGGGAAACTATGGCTACACCTTC. This codes for CATSVGGNYGYTF. V is TRBV24-1 and J is TRBJ1-2; D is possibly TRBD1 (5 bases). This CDR3 has 13 amino acids. The germline gives CDR1 KGHDR, CDR2 SFDVKD. The V gene lost 5 bases and the J gene lost 2 bases, with 8 bases spanning the gap.

The chain joins TRBV3-1 (or the pseudogene TRBV3-2) to TRBJ1-1; the match to TRBD1 covers 7 bases. V gave up 4 bases and J gave up 11 bases; unmatched junction bases: 10. The CDR3 runs to 13 residues. The germline CDR1 and CDR2 sequences are LGHDT and YNNKEL (reference sequence). The CDR3 DNA sequence: TGTGCCAGCAGCCCATTACAGGGGTACGGGGCTTTCTTT. Translation: CASSPLQGYGAFF.

In its sample, this clone was seen once. The V and J genes are TRBV28 and TRBJ1-5; 12 bases match TRBD1. CDR1 MDHEN and CDR2 SYDVKM come from the germline V gene. CDR3 size: 16 residues. V lost 0 bases to trimming and J lost 9 bases; unmatched junction nucleotides: 6. The CDR3 sequence: CASSLWSGQGARPQHF. The CDR3 bases are TGTGCCAGCAGTTTATGGTCGGGACAGGGGGCGCGGCCCCAGCATTTT.

This chain links TRBV27 with TRBJ2-1; TRBD2 agrees at 10 bases. The CDR3 spans 16 residues. V gave up 3 bases and J gave up 7 bases; unmatched junction bases: 9. Germline V CDR1 and CDR2: MNHEY, SMNVEV (reference sequence). CDR3 nucleotide sequence: TGTGCCAGCAGTTTCCTCCCTAGCGGGAGTGGGAATGAGCAGTTCTTC. Translating it yields CASSFLPSGSGNEQFF.

As DNA, the CDR3 is TGTGCCAGCAGCCCCCCCCGGGGTAGCGGAGAGACCAATGAGCAGTTCTTC. This translates into CASSPPRGSGETNEQFF. The rearrangement links TRBV7-2 to TRBJ2-1; weak D call: TRBD2 (6 bases). Germline assignment: CDR1 SGHTA and CDR2 FQGNSA. This CDR3 is 17 amino acids long. V lost 5 bases and J lost 6, with 23 bases in between.

Details on this clone: At the DNA level, this CDR3 is encoded by other sequences in the same sample as well. The rearrangement joins TRBV5-1 to TRBJ1-4, with D possibly being TRBD1 (5 bases). Germline CDR1 SGHRS, CDR2 YFSETQ. V was pared by 4 bases and J by 1 base, with 8 bases between. This CDR3 is 14 amino acids long. The CDR3 coding sequence is TGCGCCAGCAGCCCGGGGGTAACTAATGAAAAACTGTTTTTT. Translating it yields CASSPGVTNEKLFF.

V and J are TRBV1 and TRBJ2-7; TRBD2, the table's D call, lacks a check against the DNA. TRBV1 is flagged as a pseudogene. The CDR3 extends over 15 amino acids. The CDR3 loop is CTHTSGRASDYEQYF. The CDR3 DNA reads TGCACCCATACTAGCGGGAGGGCCTCGGACTACGAGCAGTACTTC.

The chain links TRBV11-2 to TRBJ1-6; D might be TRBD1 (6 bases). The V gene's germline CDR1 is SGHAT and CDR2 FQNNGV. Trimming left V 1 base short and J 0 bases short, with 13 bases between. The CDR3 sequence is 18 residues long. CDR3 protein: CASSLVGQGSSYNSPLHF. The CDR3 DNA reads TGTGCCAGCAGCTTAGTGGGGCAGGGGAGCTCCTATAATTCACCCCTCCACTTT.

The genes are TRBV27 and TRBJ2-7; D gene unclear. Trimming pared 11 bases from V and 9 bases from J, leaving 8 bases between. There are 8 residues in the CDR3. Germline CDR1 and CDR2: MNHEY and SMNVEV (reference sequence). CDR3 amino acids: CAVGAQYF. The DNA of the CDR3 is TGTGCCGTGGGCGCGCAGTACTTC.

The gene calls are TRBV2 and TRBJ1-2; D is undetermined. V lost 5 bases and J lost 3, with 4 bases in between. Germline V lookup: CDR1 SNHLY, CDR2 FYNNEI. CDR3 size: 11 residues. CDR3 coding DNA: TGTGCCAGCAGTCCCGACTATGGCTACACCTTC. Translated, it gives CASSPDYGYTF.

The chain links TRBV19 to TRBJ2-3; 11 bases agree with TRBD2. The CDR3 contains 15 residues. V shed 7 bases and J 5 bases; nucleotides not matched to a gene: 8. CDR1 and CDR2 (germline): LNHDA, SQIVND (reference sequence). The CDR3 bases are TGTGCCAGTACCCCTAGCGGGAGGTTGGGAGATACGCAGTATTTT. This sequence encodes CASTPSGRLGDTQYF. Looking up the rest from reference TRBV19 and TRBJ2-3 gives the full variable domain: DGGITQSPKYLFRKEGQNVTLSCEQNLNHDAMYWYRQDPGQGLRLIYYSQIVNDFQKGDIAEGYSVSREKKESFPLTVTSAQKNPTAFYLCASTPSGRLGDTQYFGPGTRLTVL.

This chain uses TRBV6-5 with TRBJ1-1; 9 bases match TRBD1. The V and J ends lost 10 bases and 11 bases, in that order; junction bases with no gene match: 11. Per the germline V gene, CDR1 is MNHEY and CDR2 is SVGAGI. This CDR3 comprises 12 residues. As DNA, the CDR3 is TGTGCCACTGGACAGGGGCTAACGGGGGCTTTCTTT. Amino acids: CATGQGLTGAFF.

The chain couples TRBV5-1 to TRBJ1-2; the match to TRBD1 covers 10 bases. Germline CDR1 reads SGHRS; CDR2 reads YFSETQ. The CDR3 length is 16 residues. V lost 7 bases and J lost 6; bases outside the gene matches: 15. CDR3 DNA sequence: TGCGCCAGCGAGTTCGGGACAGGGGCACTTGGAGATGGCTACACCTTC. Its protein product is CASEFGTGALGDGYTF.